The following is a T cell receptor (beta chain) sequence with its context. The antigen remains undetermined. The data stem from a study of PD-1 blockade in mismatch repair-deficient tumors. Study information: Patients had about 13 mismatch repair-deficient cancer types and were previously treated and progressing. Study outcomes and limitations: Rapid post-treatment expansion, then contraction, generally preceding radiologic response, marked tumor-resident clones.

The CDR3 is 16 residues long. V was clipped by 1 base and J by 0 bases, with 11 bases between them. Germline assignment: CDR1 SGHTA and CDR2 FQGNSA. Mismatch repair deficiency was confirmed in all patients, by PCR or immunohistochemistry. Three pembrolizumab responders had their TCRs sequenced. Produced via immunoSEQ multiplex PCR; TCRdb's table is partial and in-frame only. The data contain roughly 48,000 clones, roughly 82% of them singletons. The rearrangement uses TRBV7-2 and TRBJ2-3; D not resolved. Sequenced material: PBMCs, taken before pembrolizumab treatment. The source is an adult with mismatch repair-deficient cancer. The CDR3 coding sequence is TGTGCCAGCAGCTTAGGAGGATTTACTAGCACAGATACGCAGTATTTT. Translation gives CASSLGGFTSTDTQYF.